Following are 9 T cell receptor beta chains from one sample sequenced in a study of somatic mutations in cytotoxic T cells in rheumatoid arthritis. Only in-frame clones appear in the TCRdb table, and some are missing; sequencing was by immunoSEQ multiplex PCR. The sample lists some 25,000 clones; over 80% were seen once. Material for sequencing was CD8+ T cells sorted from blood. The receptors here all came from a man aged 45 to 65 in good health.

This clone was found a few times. This CDR3 reads CASSETGTSGDNEQFF. Here the CDR3 DNA reads TGTGCCAGCAGTGAGACCGGGACTAGCGGGGACAATGAGCAGTTCTTC. The chain couples TRBV6-4 to TRBJ2-1; 13 bases agree with TRBD2. V trimming: 3 bases; J trimming: 5 bases; junction bases outside the gene matches: 4. This CDR3 region has 16 residues. Germline-derived CDR1 and CDR2 are MRHNA and SNTAGT.

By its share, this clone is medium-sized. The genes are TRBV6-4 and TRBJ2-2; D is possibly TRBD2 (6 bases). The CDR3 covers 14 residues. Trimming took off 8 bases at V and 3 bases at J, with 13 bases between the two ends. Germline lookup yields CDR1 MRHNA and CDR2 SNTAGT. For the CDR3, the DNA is TGTGCCAGCTTAGGAGGGGACGACACCGGGGAGCTGTTTTTT. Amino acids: CASLGGDDTGELFF.

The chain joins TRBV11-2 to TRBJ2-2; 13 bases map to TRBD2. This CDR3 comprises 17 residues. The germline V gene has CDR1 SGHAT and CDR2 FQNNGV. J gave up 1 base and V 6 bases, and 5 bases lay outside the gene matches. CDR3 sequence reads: CASRRTSGSKNTGELFF. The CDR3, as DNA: TGTGCCAGCAGAAGGACTAGCGGGAGTAAGAACACCGGGGAGCTGTTTTTT.

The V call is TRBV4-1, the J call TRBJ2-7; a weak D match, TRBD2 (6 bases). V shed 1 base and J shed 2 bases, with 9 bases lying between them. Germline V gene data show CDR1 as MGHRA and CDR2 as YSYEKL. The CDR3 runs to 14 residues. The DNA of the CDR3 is TGCGCCAGCAGCCAAGTATTAGCGGCCTACGAGCAGTACTTC. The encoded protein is CASSQVLAAYEQYF.

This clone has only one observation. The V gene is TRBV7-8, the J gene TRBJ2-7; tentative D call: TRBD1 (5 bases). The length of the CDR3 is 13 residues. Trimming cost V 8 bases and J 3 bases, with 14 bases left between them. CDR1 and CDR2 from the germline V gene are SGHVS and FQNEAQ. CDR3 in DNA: TGTGCCAGCCAAAATCGAGACAGCTACGAGCAGTACTTC. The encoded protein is CASQNRDSYEQYF.

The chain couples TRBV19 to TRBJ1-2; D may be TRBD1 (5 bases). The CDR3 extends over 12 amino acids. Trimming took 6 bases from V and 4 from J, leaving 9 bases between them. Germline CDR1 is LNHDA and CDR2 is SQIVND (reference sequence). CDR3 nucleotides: TGTGCCAGTAGAGGGGATGGCTATGGCTACACCTTC. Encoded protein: CASRGDGYGYTF.

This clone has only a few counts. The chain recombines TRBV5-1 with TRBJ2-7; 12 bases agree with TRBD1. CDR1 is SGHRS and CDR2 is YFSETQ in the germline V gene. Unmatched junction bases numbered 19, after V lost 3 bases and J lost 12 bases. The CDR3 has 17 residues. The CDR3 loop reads CASSSKETGTGGISRYF. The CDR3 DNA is TGCGCCAGCAGCTCAAAGGAAACCGGGACAGGGGGCATTAGTAGGTACTTC.

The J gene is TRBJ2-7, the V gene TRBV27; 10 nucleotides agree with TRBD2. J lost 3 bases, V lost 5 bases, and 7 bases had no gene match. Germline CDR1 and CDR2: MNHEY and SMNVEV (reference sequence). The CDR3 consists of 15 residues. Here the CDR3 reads CASSASSGRGYEQYF. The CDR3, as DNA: TGTGCCAGCAGTGCCTCTAGCGGGAGAGGCTACGAGCAGTACTTC.

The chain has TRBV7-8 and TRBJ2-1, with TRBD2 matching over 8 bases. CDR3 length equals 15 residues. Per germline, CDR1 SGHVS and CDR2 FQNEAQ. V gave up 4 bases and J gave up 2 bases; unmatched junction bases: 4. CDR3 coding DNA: TGTGCCAGCAGCTCGTCGGGACTAGCCTACAATGAGCAGTTCTTC. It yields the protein CASSSSGLAYNEQFF.